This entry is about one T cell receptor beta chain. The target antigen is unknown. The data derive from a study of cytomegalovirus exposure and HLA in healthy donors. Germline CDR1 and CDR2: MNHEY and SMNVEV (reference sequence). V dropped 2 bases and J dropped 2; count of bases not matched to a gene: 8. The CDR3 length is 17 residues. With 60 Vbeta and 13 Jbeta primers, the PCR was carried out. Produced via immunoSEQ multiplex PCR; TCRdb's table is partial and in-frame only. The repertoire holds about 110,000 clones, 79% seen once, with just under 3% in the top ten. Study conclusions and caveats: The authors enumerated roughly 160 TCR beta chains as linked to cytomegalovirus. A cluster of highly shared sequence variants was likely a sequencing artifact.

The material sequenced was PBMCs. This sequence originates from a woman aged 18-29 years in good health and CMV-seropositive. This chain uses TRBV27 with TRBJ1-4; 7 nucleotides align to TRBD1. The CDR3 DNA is TGTGCCAGCAGTTTACGACGGAACAGGGGTACTAATGAAAAACTGTTTTTT. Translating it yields CASSLRRNRGTNEKLFF. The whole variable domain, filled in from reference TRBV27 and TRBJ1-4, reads EAQVTQNPRYLITVTGKKLTVTCSQNMNHEYMSWYRQDPGLGLRQIYYSMNVEVTDKGDVPEGYKVSRKEKRNFPLILESPSPNQTSLYFCASSLRRNRGTNEKLFFGSGTQLSVL.